These 19 T cell receptor beta chains share one sample of origin, sequenced in a study of identical twins. TCRdb re-called the 5' RACE reads through MiXCR, storing one row per CDR3 protein. Among about 250,000 distinct CDR3 sequences listed, about 8.3% were seen once. This same sample was also part of a study on yellow fever vaccine responses in identical twins.

The sample was CD8+ T cells sorted from blood. These receptor sequences come from a woman younger than 35 in good health.

The DNA of the CDR3 is TGCGCCAGCAGCTTGTTGACAGGGGTTGATGAGCAGTTCTTC. Its translation is CASSLLTGVDEQFF. The rearrangement links TRBV5-1 to TRBJ2-1; 8 bases align to TRBD1. CDR1 and CDR2 (germline): SGHRS, YFSETQ. The CDR3 is 14 residues long. The J segment lost 8 bases and the V segment lost 1 base, leaving 5 bases of the junction unmatched.

CDR3 amino acids: CASRGQGFRADTQYF. The CDR3 nucleotides read TGTGCCAGCAGAGGGCAGGGCTTTCGGGCAGATACGCAGTATTTT. This rearrangement joins TRBV6-1 to TRBJ2-3; D is possibly TRBD1 (5 bases). Germline V gene sequence: CDR1 MNHNS, CDR2 SASEGT. Trimming took 6 bases from V and 4 from J, leaving 17 bases between them. The CDR3 length is 15 residues.

The CDR3 loop reads CASSQDREGFPLHF. In DNA, the CDR3 is TGCGCCAGCAGCCAAGACAGGGAAGGTTTCCCCCTCCACTTT. V and J are TRBV4-3 and TRBJ1-6; TRBD1 is a possible D gene (5 bases). The CDR3 has 14 residues. Trimming cost V 0 bases and J 13 bases, with 13 bases left between them. CDR1 is LGHNA, CDR2 YSLEER, per germline.

This clonotype has a count of ten or more. The chain carries TRBV6-5 and TRBJ2-3; 10 bases align to TRBD1. The germline gives CDR1 MNHEY, CDR2 SVGAGI. There are 15 residues in the CDR3. The V and J ends lost 4 bases and 2 bases, in that order; junction bases with no gene match: 3. CDR3 residues: CASSLGQGDTDTQYF. CDR3 nucleotides: TGTGCCAGCAGTTTAGGACAGGGGGACACAGATACGCAGTATTTT.

The rearrangement uses TRBV20-1 and TRBJ2-7, with 10 positions matching TRBD1. Per germline, CDR1 DFQATT and CDR2 SNEGSKA (reference sequence). CDR3 length: 13 residues. This chain's CDR3 is CSTGTGEIHEQYF. The CDR3, as DNA: TGCAGCACCGGGACAGGGGAGATCCACGAGCAGTACTTC.

The chain employs TRBV19 and TRBJ2-3; D remains unclear. Germline values: CDR1 LNHDA, CDR2 SQIVND (reference sequence). Between the trimmed V and J ends, which lost 1 base and 10 bases, there was a span of 30 bases. The CDR3 sequence is 19 residues long. In DNA, the CDR3 is TGTGCCAGTAGTATAGTGTCTTCTTCGGAGCACCTCATCCCTGGAGCGCAGTATTTT. Translated: CASSIVSSSEHLIPGAQYF.

There are many counts of this clonotype. The chain links TRBV24-1 to TRBJ2-2; 9 bases match TRBD1. With 6 bases clipped from V and 3 bases from J, the junction kept 4 bases outside the gene matches. This CDR3 comprises 15 residues. Germline V lookup: CDR1 KGHDR, CDR2 SFDVKD. CDR3: CATSNRGRDTGELFF. CDR3 DNA sequence: TGTGCCACCAGTAACAGGGGGCGAGACACCGGGGAGCTGTTTTTT.

The table lists this clonotype with a few counts. V gene TRBV12-3 or TRBV12-4 combines with J gene TRBJ2-5, with TRBD2 matching 12 bases. V was pared by 2 bases and J by 3 bases, with 13 bases of the junction left unmatched. The CDR3 sequence is 19 residues long. CDR3 protein: CASSLTRLAGDTSEETQYF. For the CDR3, the DNA is TGTGCCAGCAGTTTAACCCGACTAGCGGGGGACACTTCTGAAGAGACCCAGTACTTC.

V and J are TRBV19 and TRBJ1-5; no clear D gene. Trimming left V 0 bases short and J 7 bases short, with 13 bases between. This CDR3 is built from 15 residues. Per germline, CDR1 LNHDA and CDR2 SQIVND (reference sequence). The CDR3 coding sequence is TGTGCCAGTAGTATAGAGGAGCCCGCCTCGCAGCCCCAGCATTTT. Residues: CASSIEEPASQPQHF.

This clonotype occurred a few times. The chain recombines TRBV20-1 with TRBJ2-3, with TRBD2 matching 14 bases. J was trimmed by 6 bases and V by 0 bases; bases with no gene match: 5. Germline V gene data show CDR1 as DFQATT and CDR2 as SNEGSKA (reference sequence). This CDR3 has 16 amino acids. This chain's CDR3 is CSARDPGLAGDDTQYF. Written as DNA, the CDR3 is TGCAGTGCTAGAGACCCGGGACTAGCGGGGGATGATACGCAGTATTTT.

The chain joins TRBV7-8 to TRBJ1-4; 9 nucleotides match TRBD1. The germline V gene encodes CDR1 SGHVS and CDR2 FQNEAQ. Trimming at V came to 7 bases and at J to 5 bases, leaving 2 bases not matched to a gene. The CDR3 sequence is 13 residues long. The CDR3 protein is CASKDRGNEKLFF. The DNA for the CDR3 is TGTGCCAGCAAAGACAGGGGGAATGAAAAACTGTTTTTT. The full variable domain, its missing parts supplied by reference TRBV7-8 and TRBJ1-4, is GAGVSQSPRYKVAKRGQDVALRCDPISGHVSLFWYQQALGQGPEFLTYFQNEAQLDKSGLPSDRFFAERPEGSVSTLKIQRTQQEDSAVYLCASKDRGNEKLFFGSGTQLSVL.

The CDR3 loop reads CASSYSRTGSSYEQYF. CDR3 in DNA: TGTGCCAGCAGTTACTCGAGAACGGGGAGCTCCTACGAGCAGTACTTC. The rearrangement joins TRBV6-2 or TRBV6-3 to TRBJ2-7, with a weak D call TRBD2 (5 bases). Germline V gives CDR1 MNHEY, CDR2 SVGEGT. V lost 0 bases to trimming and J lost 0 bases, with 12 bases between them. The CDR3 runs 16 residues.

The CDR3 DNA is TGTGCCAGCAGTTTAAGAGCAAGGACAGATACGCAGTATTTT. Protein sequence: CASSLRARTDTQYF. The V gene is TRBV28, the J gene TRBJ2-3; D remains unclear. With 2 bases removed from V and 3 bases from J, the gap between germline ends came to 9 bases. Germline-derived CDR1 and CDR2 are MDHEN and SYDVKM. The CDR3 consists of 14 residues.

The rearrangement joins TRBV20-1 to TRBJ2-7, with 8 nucleotides matching TRBD2. Germline CDR1 DFQATT, CDR2 SNEGSKA (reference sequence). This CDR3 contains 14 residues. After removal of 4 bases from V and 7 bases from J, the junction contained 12 bases not matched to a gene. The CDR3, as DNA: TGCAGTGCTACTCCTAGCGGGCGGGTGGAAGAGCAGTACTTC. Translation: CSATPSGRVEEQYF.

This clonotype was observed a few times. V usage is TRBV27 and J usage is TRBJ2-7; no clear D gene. Trimming stripped 6 bases from V and 1 base from J, with 13 bases between. This CDR3 has 14 amino acids. CDR1 and CDR2 from the germline V gene are MNHEY and SMNVEV (reference sequence). DNA for the CDR3: TGTGCCAGCAGCCGGGTGGGCCAGTCCTACGAGCAGTACTTC. It is translated as CASSRVGQSYEQYF.

This clonotype was seen more than once but under ten times. The CDR3: CASRRRQEDYGYTF. CDR3 DNA: TGTGCCAGCAGACGAAGACAGGAGGACTATGGCTACACCTTC. The chain couples TRBV6-2 or TRBV6-3 to TRBJ1-2; D possibly corresponds to TRBD1 (6 bases). CDR3 length equals 14 residues. The V gene lost 6 bases and the J gene lost 3 bases, with 14 bases spanning the gap. Germline V lookup: CDR1 MNHEY, CDR2 SVGEGT.

The chain combines TRBV4-3 with TRBJ2-5; TRBD2 aligns across 7 bases. The junction had 12 bases not matched to a gene; V was cut back by 3 bases and J by 5 bases. Germline assignment: CDR1 LGHNA and CDR2 YSLEER. The CDR3 extends over 16 amino acids. For the CDR3, the DNA is TGCGCCAGCAGCCACCCTAGGACGGGAGGCGGTGAGACCCAGTACTTC. Translated: CASSHPRTGGGETQYF.

This clonotype was seen many times. This chain connects TRBV29-1 to TRBJ1-1; a weak D match, TRBD1 (6 bases). The CDR3 is 14 residues long. Trimming pared 4 bases from V and 4 bases from J, leaving 16 bases between. Germline CDR1 and CDR2: SQVTM and ANQGSEA. This CDR3 reads CSVGGGGRGTEAFF. CDR3 DNA: TGCAGCGTTGGGGGGGGCGGTCGAGGCACTGAAGCTTTCTTT.

The genes are TRBV7-9 and TRBJ2-7, with TRBD1 matching 10 bases. CDR3 length equals 13 residues. V gave up 8 bases and J gave up 6 bases; unmatched junction bases: 7. CDR1 is SEHNR and CDR2 is FQNEAQ in the germline V gene (reference sequence). This chain's CDR3 is CASRSTGGVEQYF. CDR3 DNA sequence: TGTGCCAGCCGATCGACAGGGGGCGTCGAGCAGTACTTC.